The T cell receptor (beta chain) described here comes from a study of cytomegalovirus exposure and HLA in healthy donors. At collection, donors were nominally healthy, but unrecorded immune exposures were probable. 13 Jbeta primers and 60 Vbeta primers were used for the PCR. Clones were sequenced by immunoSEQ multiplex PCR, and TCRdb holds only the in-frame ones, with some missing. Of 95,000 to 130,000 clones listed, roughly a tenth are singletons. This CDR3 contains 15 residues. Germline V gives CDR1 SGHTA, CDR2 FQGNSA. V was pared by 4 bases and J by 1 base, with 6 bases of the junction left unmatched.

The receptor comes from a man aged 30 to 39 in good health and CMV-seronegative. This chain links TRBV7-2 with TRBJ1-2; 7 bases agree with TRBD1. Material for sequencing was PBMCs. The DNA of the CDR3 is TGTGCCAGCAGCTCCAGACAGGGTAATAACTATGGCTACACCTTC. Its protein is CASSSRQGNNYGYTF.